This T cell receptor (beta chain) was recovered during a study of T-cell reconstitution after alpha-beta-depleted transplantation in children. Germline V gives CDR1 SGHRS, CDR2 YFSETQ. V lost 0 bases to trimming and J lost 1 base, with 7 bases between them. CDR3 length: 15 amino acids. A TCRbeta library incorporating unique molecular identifiers was prepared. One entry per CDR3 protein, called by TCRdb with MiXCR from the PCR reads. This sample has roughly 180,000 distinct CDR3 sequences, with more than 14% found just once. This clonotype was seen many times. The receptor's source is a human donor who donated a stem cell graft to a child with acute lymphoblastic leukemia. V is TRBV5-1 and J is TRBJ1-4; D remains ambiguous. This sample comprised PBMCs from the stem cell graft donor, obtained from the stem cell graft. CDR3 residues: CASSLAAGTNEKLFF. The DNA of the CDR3 is TGCGCCAGCAGCTTGGCGGCAGGAACTAATGAAAAACTGTTTTTT. Using reference TRBV5-1 and TRBJ1-4 for the parts outside the CDR3, the full variable domain is KAGVTQTPRYLIKTRGQQVTLSCSPISGHRSVSWYQQTPGQGLQFLFEYFSETQRNKGNFPGRFSGRQFSNSRSEMNVSTLELGDSALYLCASSLAAGTNEKLFFGSGTQLSVL.